The next 10 T cell receptor beta chains were all read from a single sample in a study of blood T cell repertoires in COVID-19. The assay was immunoSEQ multiplex PCR, and TCRdb's table has in-frame clones only and misses some. Seen here are approximately 220,000 clones, about 85% observed once, and the top ten hold over 15%. Material: PBMCs or T cells enriched from blood (not recorded which). These receptors all stem from a man aged 35 to 55 who had recovered from COVID-19.

The gene calls are TRBV5-1 and TRBJ1-4; TRBD1 might be the D (5 bases). The length of the CDR3 is 19 residues. CDR1 and CDR2 (germline): SGHRS, YFSETQ. Trimming cost V 4 bases and J 5 bases, with 27 bases left between them. In nucleotides, the CDR3 is TGCGCCAGCAGCGGAAACAGGTTCGAAAGGGGTGCTTACAATGAAAAACTGTTTTTT. It encodes CASSGNRFERGAYNEKLFF.

The chain combines TRBV3-1 (or the pseudogene TRBV3-2) with TRBJ2-7, with TRBD1 as a possible D gene (6 bases). Trimming stripped 1 base from V and 7 bases from J, with 14 bases between. The CDR3 length is 14 residues. CDR1 and CDR2 from the germline V gene are LGHDT and YNNKEL (reference sequence). The CDR3 here is CASSQGGPTGEQYF. The DNA of the CDR3 is TGTGCCAGCAGCCAAGGGGGGCCGACGGGGGAGCAGTACTTC.

The rearrangement links TRBV19 to TRBJ2-7, with TRBD2 matching over 11 bases. Per the germline V gene, CDR1 is LNHDA and CDR2 is SQIVND (reference sequence). Losses at the gene ends were 5 bases for V and 6 bases for J; bases not matched to a gene: 9. The CDR3 sequence is 15 residues long. The DNA of the CDR3 is TGTGCCAGTAGTTCAACACTAGCGGGAGCTTTCGAGCAGTACTTC. Translating it yields CASSSTLAGAFEQYF.

The rearrangement joins TRBV2 to TRBJ1-4; possible D gene TRBD1, 5 bases. The V and J ends lost 6 bases and 5 bases respectively, with 16 bases between them. Germline-derived CDR1 and CDR2 are SNHLY and FYNNEI. This CDR3 is built from 15 residues. The CDR3 DNA reads TGTGCCAGCAGGCCCCCGACAGAAGCAAATGAAAAACTGTTTTTT. Its translation is CASRPPTEANEKLFF. The variable domain in full, with the rest retrieved from reference TRBV2 and TRBJ1-4, is EPEVTQTPSHQVTQMGQEVILRCVPISNHLYFYWYRQILGQKVEFLVSFYNNEISEKSEIFDDQFSVERPDGSNFTLKIRSTKLEDSAMYFCASRPPTEANEKLFFGSGTQLSVL.

This clone was observed at least ten times. This chain connects TRBV18 to TRBJ2-7; TRBD2 matches at 14 bases. From germline, CDR1 is KGHSH and CDR2 LQKENI. With V trimmed by 3 bases and J by 5 bases, 6 bases remained unmatched. The CDR3 length is 16 residues. CDR3: CASSPTSGRARDEQYF. CDR3 coding DNA: TGTGCCAGCTCACCGACTAGCGGGAGGGCCCGAGACGAGCAGTACTTC. Full variable domain (remainder filled in from reference TRBV18 and TRBJ2-7): NAGVMQNPRHLVRRRGQEARLRCSPMKGHSHVYWYRQLPEEGLKFMVYLQKENIIDESGMPKERFSAEFPKEGPSILRIQQVVRGDSAAYFCASSPTSGRARDEQYFGPGTRLTVT.

This sequence joins TRBV24-1 and TRBJ2-3, with D tentatively TRBD2 (6 bases). Germline V gene sequence: CDR1 KGHDR, CDR2 SFDVKD. This CDR3 is built from 13 residues. V gave up 4 bases and J gave up 8 bases, with 12 bases separating them. The CDR3 is CATSDSGTVTQYF. In DNA form, the CDR3 reads TGTGCCACCAGTGACTCCGGGACTGTTACGCAGTATTTT.

This chain joins TRBV10-3 and TRBJ2-1; TRBD2 is a possible D gene (5 bases). This CDR3 comprises 13 residues. Germline V gives CDR1 ENHRY, CDR2 SYGVKD. V lost 7 bases to trimming and J lost 6 bases, with 13 bases between them. The chain's CDR3 is CAINEGGVNEQFF. The DNA of the CDR3 is TGTGCCATCAACGAGGGTGGAGTCAATGAGCAGTTCTTC.

The chain joins TRBV4-1 to TRBJ1-2; 7 bases fit TRBD1. V lost 1 base and J lost 3; bases outside the gene matches: 5. The CDR3 loop spans 15 amino acids. Germline values: CDR1 MGHRA, CDR2 YSYEKL. The chain's CDR3 is CASSQGDRIYYGYTF. CDR3 bases: TGCGCCAGCAGCCAAGGGGACAGAATCTACTATGGCTACACCTTC.

The rearrangement uses TRBV6-2 or TRBV6-3 and TRBJ1-2; 7 positions agree with TRBD1. The CDR3 contains 15 residues. CDR1 is MNHEY and CDR2 is SVGEGT in the germline V gene. The V gene end was trimmed by 5 bases and the J gene end by 4 bases; junction bases not matched to a gene: 10. The CDR3 spells CASSTYMAGGYGYTF. The CDR3 DNA is TGTGCCAGCAGTACCTACATGGCAGGGGGCTATGGCTACACCTTC.

The J gene is TRBJ2-5, the V gene TRBV2; 8 nucleotides line up with TRBD1. This CDR3 is built from 14 residues. Trimming removed 6 bases from V and 5 bases from J; junction bases left unmatched: 8. CDR1 and CDR2 from the germline V gene are SNHLY and FYNNEI. Written as DNA, the CDR3 is TGTGCCAGCAGACACGACAGGGGAATGGAGACCCAGTACTTC. This sequence encodes CASRHDRGMETQYF. Together with reference TRBV2 and TRBJ2-5, the CDR3 gives the full variable domain: EPEVTQTPSHQVTQMGQEVILRCVPISNHLYFYWYRQILGQKVEFLVSFYNNEISEKSEIFDDQFSVERPDGSNFTLKIRSTKLEDSAMYFCASRHDRGMETQYFGPGTRLLVL.